Sample share makes the clone carrying this T cell receptor beta chain medium-sized (0.01 to 0.1%). Produced via immunoSEQ multiplex PCR; TCRdb's table is partial and in-frame only. Of fewer than 20,000 clones in the sample, nearly 90% were seen once. The sample comes from a study of T cell changes during pregnancy in multiple sclerosis. There are 16 residues in the CDR3. The V and J ends lost 2 bases and 2 bases respectively, with 16 bases between them. Germline loops: CDR1 MDHEN, CDR2 SYDVKM. The sequence was obtained from a female donor in good health, enrolled as a control in a pregnancy study. Sequenced here: CD8+ T cells from peripheral blood mononuclear cells, sampled in the second trimester of pregnancy. The chain carries TRBV28 and TRBJ2-7, with TRBD1 as a possible D gene (6 bases). Here the CDR3 reads CASSLLLQGETYEQYF. DNA for the CDR3: TGTGCCAGCAGTTTACTTTTACAGGGCGAAACCTACGAGCAGTACTTC.